This T cell receptor (beta chain) was captured by sequencing in a study of T cell responses to AZD1222 COVID-19 vaccine. Overall study context: Samples with a second dose at about 4 or about 12 weeks were pooled together. Overall study results and limits: Spike-spanning, vaccine-associated CD4 TCRs were dominant at 160-218 and 743-854. The study sampled repertoires only after the peak T cell response.

Clones were read by immunoSEQ multiplex PCR, and TCRdb kept only the in-frame ones, dropping some. The sample lists under 150,000 clones, approximately 90% seen once, with 1.5% to 2% in the top ten. This CDR3 is 16 amino acids long. Comments on this clone: The antigen is unknown.

This specimen consisted of peripheral blood, obtained on day 0 of AZD1222 vaccination. V usage is TRBV21-1 and J usage is TRBJ2-4; TRBD1 is the table's D call and was not checked against the DNA. TRBV21-1 is assigned pseudogene status. The TCR originated in an adult in good health. CDR3 in DNA: TGTGCCAGCAGCGAAAACAGGTATGGGCCCAAAAACATTCAGTACTTC. It is translated as CASSENRYGPKNIQYF.